A single sample is the source of the 27 T cell receptor beta chains below, sequenced in a study of shared clonotypes between healthy human individuals. Using immunoSEQ multiplex PCR, the repertoire was profiled, and TCRdb retains in-frame clones only, with some absent. The data hold roughly 2.2 million clones, with 80% to 95% observed a single time. Material: naive CD4+ T cells from PBMCs. Subset in this sample: CD45RA+ positively selected. Every receptor here comes from a man between 18 and 35 years old in good health. Some clones in this sample may be carry-over from other donors' samples.

V gene TRBV28 combines with J gene TRBJ1-1; a weak D match, TRBD1 (5 bases). Trimming stripped 7 bases from V and 1 base from J, with 16 bases between. Germline CDR1 and CDR2: MDHEN and SYDVKM. The CDR3 sequence is 15 residues long. This CDR3 reads CASTLRGVGNTEAFF. CDR3 bases: TGTGCCAGCACCCTCAGAGGGGTGGGGAACACTGAAGCTTTCTTT.

The gene calls are TRBV5-1 and TRBJ2-5; D may correspond to TRBD1 or TRBD2 (5 bases each). The germline CDR1 and CDR2 sequences are SGHRS and YFSETQ. Trimming left V 4 bases short and J 2 bases short, with 18 bases between. This CDR3 has 16 amino acids. The CDR3 reads CASSLSSTEGQETQYF. In DNA form, the CDR3 reads TGCGCCAGCAGCCTTTCCTCGACAGAGGGGCAAGAGACCCAGTACTTC.

The CDR3 bases are TGTGCCAGCAGCTCCGGGACAGACTACGAGCAGTACTTC. This codes for CASSSGTDYEQYF. The V gene is TRBV7-3, the J gene TRBJ2-7; TRBD1 matches at 7 bases. The germline gives CDR1 SGHTA, CDR2 FQGTGA. This CDR3 comprises 13 residues. With 4 bases clipped from V and 3 bases from J, the junction kept 3 bases outside the gene matches.

The chain joins TRBV6-6 to TRBJ2-3; TRBD2 agrees at 8 bases. The J segment lost 0 bases and the V segment lost 7 bases, leaving 9 bases of the junction unmatched. Germline values: CDR1 MNHNY, CDR2 SVGAGI (reference sequence). The CDR3 spans 16 residues. CDR3 nucleotide sequence: TGTGCCAGCACATGGACTAGCTTATCTAGCACAGATACGCAGTATTTT. Translation gives CASTWTSLSSTDTQYF.

The genes are TRBV27 and TRBJ2-5; D not certain. The CDR3 runs to 11 residues. CDR1 and CDR2 (germline): MNHEY, SMNVEV (reference sequence). V was shortened by 2 bases and J by 8 bases, with 6 bases between the two germline ends. CDR3 in amino acids: CASSLAGTQYF. As DNA, the CDR3 is TGTGCCAGCAGTTTAGCTGGTACCCAGTACTTC.

CDR3 in DNA: TGTGCCAGCAAGAAGGGGTTGGGAACTAATGAAAAACTGTTTTTT. It encodes CASKKGLGTNEKLFF. V is TRBV6-5 and J is TRBJ1-4; tentatively, D is TRBD1 (5 bases). The CDR3 is 15 amino acids. Per germline, CDR1 MNHEY and CDR2 SVGAGI. Trimming shortened V by 7 bases and J by 1 base, and 13 bases separated the two germline ends.

Of note for this clone: This sample includes further DNA sequences coding for the same CDR3. The V call is TRBV5-1, the J call TRBJ1-3; D is perhaps TRBD1 (6 bases). There are 13 residues in the CDR3. The V end lost 2 bases, the J end lost 3 bases, and 6 bases lay between the germline ends. CDR1 and CDR2 from the germline V gene are SGHRS and YFSETQ. The CDR3 nucleotides read TGCGCCAGCAGCTTAGGGGGTGGAAACACCATATATTTT. Translation gives CASSLGGGNTIYF.

This clone was recorded once. This chain uses TRBV7-3 with TRBJ2-5, with 8 bases that match TRBD2. With 2 bases clipped from V and 1 base from J, the junction kept 6 bases outside the gene matches. Germline assignment: CDR1 SGHTA and CDR2 FQGTGA. The CDR3 loop spans 16 amino acids. CDR3 sequence (DNA): TGTGCCAGCAGCTTACGCGCGGGAGGCCCCCAAGAGACCCAGTACTTC. Protein sequence: CASSLRAGGPQETQYF.

The chain combines TRBV30 with TRBJ2-3; D unclear. The V gene lost 2 bases and the J gene lost 1 base, with 13 bases spanning the gap. Germline CDR1 GTSNPN, CDR2 SVGIG (reference sequence). The CDR3 extends over 15 amino acids. This CDR3 reads CAWSLGLPGTDTQYF. In DNA, the CDR3 is TGTGCCTGGAGTCTTGGTCTGCCGGGCACAGATACGCAGTATTTT.

This clone has just one count. The chain employs TRBV9 and TRBJ2-2; possibly TRBD2 for D (5 bases). In germline, CDR1 is SGDLS, CDR2 YYNGEE. V was pared by 1 base and J by 6 bases, with 10 bases between. The CDR3 sequence is 14 residues long. The chain's CDR3 is CASSVSTSPGELFF. Written as DNA, the CDR3 is TGTGCCAGCAGCGTATCCACTAGTCCCGGGGAGCTGTTTTTT. Full variable domain (missing parts from reference TRBV9 and TRBJ2-2): DSGVTQTPKHLITATGQRVTLRCSPRSGDLSVYWYQQSLDQGLQFLIQYYNGEERAKGNILERFSAQQFPDLHSELNLSSLELGDSALYFCASSVSTSPGELFFGEGSRLTVL.

The V call is TRBV6-1, the J call TRBJ1-4; 10 bases agree with TRBD1. CDR3 length equals 14 residues. Germline V gene sequence: CDR1 MNHNS, CDR2 SASEGT. V lost 4 bases to trimming and J lost 8 bases; unmatched junction nucleotides: 4. CDR3 DNA: TGTGCCAGCAGTGGGGGGACAGGGGAGGAAAAACTGTTTTTT. Residues: CASSGGTGEEKLFF.

The chain combines TRBV10-3 with TRBJ2-7; 14 nucleotides align to TRBD2. The CDR3 covers 16 residues. Germline-derived CDR1 and CDR2 are ENHRY and SYGVKD. With V trimmed by 4 bases and J by 2 bases, 4 bases remained unmatched. CDR3 coding DNA: TGTGCCATCAGTGCGGGACTAGCGGGAGCTCCCTACGAGCAGTACTTC. Protein: CAISAGLAGAPYEQYF.

V is TRBV27 and J is TRBJ2-7; D remains unclear. V lost 6 bases, J lost 2 bases, and 11 bases lay in between. The germline V gene has CDR1 MNHEY and CDR2 SMNVEV (reference sequence). CDR3 length equals 13 residues. The CDR3 is CASSPPATYEQYF. DNA for the CDR3: TGTGCCAGCAGCCCACCGGCCACCTACGAGCAGTACTTC.

The sample holds one count of this clone. The same CDR3 can be traced to other DNA sequences in this sample. This chain uses TRBV6-1 with TRBJ2-3, with no clear D. Germline V gene data show CDR1 as MNHNS and CDR2 as SASEGT. The CDR3 is 14 residues long. V lost 0 bases and J 4 bases, leaving 8 bases between the germline ends. The CDR3 bases are TGTGCCAGCAGTGAAGCAGGGTCCCCAGATACGCAGTATTTT. The encoded protein is CASSEAGSPDTQYF.

The rearrangement links TRBV6-4 to TRBJ2-1; a weak D match, TRBD2 (6 bases). V was cut by 6 bases and J by 2 bases, with 11 bases left in between. The CDR3 totals 14 residues. Germline CDR1 MRHNA, CDR2 SNTAGT. CDR3 region: CASSKDYPYNEQFF. DNA for the CDR3: TGTGCCAGCAGCAAGGACTATCCCTACAATGAGCAGTTCTTC.

The count of this clone is one. The chain has TRBV25-1 and TRBJ2-3; D unclear. In germline, CDR1 is MGHDK, CDR2 SYGVNS. The CDR3 runs to 13 residues. V lost 6 bases and J 4 bases, leaving 11 bases between the germline ends. CDR3 residues: CASSRPVPDTQYF. In nucleotides, the CDR3 is TGTGCCAGCAGCCGCCCCGTCCCAGATACGCAGTATTTT.

The chain couples TRBV11-1 to TRBJ2-7, with 8 bases identical to TRBD1. The CDR3 is 13 residues long. Germline trimming cut 5 bases from V and 7 bases from J; bases unmatched to any gene: 7. Germline values: CDR1 SGHAT, CDR2 FQDESV (reference sequence). In nucleotides, the CDR3 is TGTGCCAGCAGCCGGACAGGGAAAGGGGAGCAGTACTTC. The encoded protein is CASSRTGKGEQYF.

The J gene is TRBJ2-3, the V gene TRBV5-1, with 8 bases that match TRBD2. V trimming: 0 bases; J trimming: 14 bases; junction bases outside the gene matches: 11. CDR1 is SGHRS, CDR2 YFSETQ, per germline. The length of the CDR3 is 14 residues. In nucleotides, the CDR3 is TGCGCCAGCAGCTTGGGGGTCGACGGGAGGGCCCGGTATTTT. Protein: CASSLGVDGRARYF.

This chain connects TRBV6-5 to TRBJ2-7; 8 bases map to TRBD2. Unmatched junction bases numbered 9, after V lost 6 bases and J lost 2 bases. Germline V gene data show CDR1 as MNHEY and CDR2 as SVGAGI. CDR3 size: 15 residues. CDR3 region: CASRTSGSKTYEQYF. For the CDR3, the DNA is TGTGCCAGCAGAACCAGCGGGAGCAAGACCTACGAGCAGTACTTC.

The chain carries TRBV27 and TRBJ2-7; 15 nucleotides match TRBD2. There are 19 residues in the CDR3. Germline assignment: CDR1 MNHEY and CDR2 SMNVEV (reference sequence). V lost 1 base, J lost 5 bases, and 12 bases stayed unmatched. The chain's CDR3 is CASSLFGLAGGRSFHEQYF. The DNA for the CDR3 is TGTGCCAGCAGTTTATTTGGACTAGCGGGAGGGCGAAGCTTCCACGAGCAGTACTTC.

The genes are TRBV11-2 and TRBJ2-2; D is possibly TRBD1 (6 bases). Trimming cost V 2 bases and J 6 bases, with 13 bases left between them. CDR1 is SGHAT and CDR2 is FQNNGV in the germline V gene. The CDR3 runs 15 residues. Here the CDR3 reads CASSLNRVSAGELFF. The DNA of the CDR3 is TGTGCCAGCAGCTTAAACAGGGTGTCCGCCGGGGAGCTGTTTTTT. The whole variable domain, remainder taken from reference TRBV11-2 and TRBJ2-2, is EAGVAQSPRYKIIEKRQSVAFWCNPISGHATLYWYQQILGQGPKLLIQFQNNGVVDDSQLPKDRFSAERLKGVDSTLKIQPAKLEDSAVYLCASSLNRVSAGELFFGEGSRLTVL.

Points on this clone: The conserved phenylalanine or tryptophan normally closing the CDR3 is absent here, so this likely arose from a read error. The chain combines TRBV5-1 with TRBJ1-2; D possibly corresponds to TRBD1 (5 bases). The CDR3 sequence is 13 residues long. With 0 bases removed from V and 6 bases from J, the gap between germline ends came to 9 bases. Germline V lookup: CDR1 SGHRS, CDR2 YFSETQ. The CDR3 DNA follows: TGCGCCAGCAGCTTGGGGGACGGCAATGGCTACACCCTC. Translation: CASSLGDGNGYTL.

The V call is TRBV7-3, the J call TRBJ2-1, with 9 bases matching TRBD2. Germline V lookup: CDR1 SGHTA, CDR2 FQGTGA. The CDR3 is 15 amino acids. V was clipped by 4 bases and J by 5 bases; unmatched bases: 6. In DNA form, the CDR3 reads TGTGCCAGCAGCTCTATAGCGGGAGATAACAATGAGCAGTTCTTC. Translating it yields CASSSIAGDNNEQFF. Combining the CDR3 with reference TRBV7-3 and TRBJ2-1 gives the whole variable domain GAGVSQTPSNKVTEKGKYVELRCDPISGHTALYWYRQSLGQGPEFLIYFQGTGAADDSGLPNDRFFAVRPEGSVSTLKIQRTERGDSAVYLCASSSIAGDNNEQFFGPGTRLTVL.

V gene TRBV19 combines with J gene TRBJ1-2; no clear D. This CDR3 region has 14 residues. Germline assignment: CDR1 LNHDA and CDR2 SQIVND (reference sequence). V was trimmed by 7 bases and J by 3 bases, leaving 15 bases between them. The CDR3 spells CASTLGSPDYGYTF. CDR3 sequence (DNA): TGTGCCAGTACCCTGGGAAGTCCAGACTATGGCTACACCTTC.

This clone was observed many times. The chain is built from TRBV7-9 and TRBJ2-2, with 13 bases that match TRBD2. CDR3 length: 19 residues. Germline trimming cut 5 bases from V and 1 base from J; bases unmatched to any gene: 10. Germline-derived CDR1 and CDR2 are SEHNR and FQNEAQ (reference sequence). The CDR3 coding sequence is TGTGCCAGCAGCCCTAGCCCTAGGACTAGCGGGAGGAACACCGGGGAGCTGTTTTTT. Its translation: CASSPSPRTSGRNTGELFF.

As concerns this clone: Other DNA sequences from this sample encode an identical CDR3 as well. The rearrangement uses TRBV5-1 and TRBJ2-5; 16 nucleotides line up with TRBD2. J was trimmed by 5 bases and V by 4 bases; bases with no gene match: 2. Per germline, CDR1 SGHRS and CDR2 YFSETQ. The length of the CDR3 is 15 residues. The DNA of the CDR3 is TGCGCCAGCAGCGGGGGACTAGCGGGAGGGGAGACCCAGTACTTC. It yields the protein CASSGGLAGGETQYF.

The chain employs TRBV4-1 and TRBJ2-5; D gene ambiguous. Trimming stripped 5 bases from V and 5 bases from J, with 18 bases between. Germline lookup yields CDR1 MGHRA and CDR2 YSYEKL. CDR3 length: 15 amino acids. This chain's CDR3 is CASSSGRTAGETQYF. The CDR3 DNA follows: TGCGCCAGCAGCTCTGGACGGACGGCCGGTGAGACCCAGTACTTC.